This is a list of T cell receptor beta chains from one sample in a study of blood T cells in healthy people across ages. TCRdb reanalysed the 5' RACE reads using MiXCR and keeps one entry per CDR3 protein. Among approximately 2,000,000 distinct CDR3 sequences listed, about 39% were seen once. The sequencing input was blood. Receptor source: a human donor in good health. CDR3s include the opening cysteine and the closing phenylalanine or tryptophan. A D gene is named only where the DNA matches it firmly. Clone size, where shown, is once, few, many, or a class for clones that have expanded.

V gene: TRBV20-1; D gene: TRBD2; clone size: .; J gene: TRBJ2-1; CDR3 protein: CSARERGIYNEQFF; CDR3 DNA: TGCAGTGCTAGGGAGCGGGGGATCTACAATGAGCAGTTCTTC
V gene: TRBV9; D gene: .; clone size: .; J gene: TRBJ1-6; CDR3 protein: CASSVAGTSNSPLHF; CDR3 DNA: TGTGCCAGCAGCGTTGCCGGGACAAGCAATTCACCCCTCCACTTT
V gene: TRBV7-9; D gene: .; clone size: .; J gene: TRBJ2-1; CDR3 protein: CASSGGPKAHEQFF; CDR3 DNA: TGTGCCAGCAGCGGCGGGCCCAAGGCCCATGAGCAGTTCTTC
V gene: TRBV5-1; D gene: .; clone size: few; J gene: TRBJ2-6; CDR3 protein: CASRSQLAGLSGANVLTF; CDR3 DNA: TGCGCCAGCCGCTCTCAGCTGGCTGGACTCTCTGGGGCCAACGTCCTGACTTTC
V gene: TRBV20-1; D gene: TRBD2; clone size: few; J gene: TRBJ2-3; CDR3 protein: CSAPGTSYTQYF; CDR3 DNA: TGCAGTGCTCCCGGGACTAGTTATACGCAGTATTTT
V gene: TRBV12-3/TRBV12-4; D gene: .; clone size: .; J gene: TRBJ1-5; CDR3 protein: CASQVGLQPQHF; CDR3 DNA: TGTGCCAGTCAGGTGGGTCTTCAGCCCCAGCATTTT
V gene: TRBV29-1; D gene: .; clone size: few; J gene: TRBJ1-2; CDR3 protein: CSVAGTVNYGYTF; CDR3 DNA: TGCAGCGTTGCTGGAACAGTGAACTATGGCTACACCTTC
V gene: TRBV27; D gene: .; clone size: few; J gene: TRBJ2-1; CDR3 protein: CASSPRAGPYNEQFF; CDR3 DNA: TGTGCCAGCAGTCCCCGGGCTGGGCCCTACAATGAGCAGTTCTTC
V gene: TRBV20-1; D gene: TRBD1; clone size: .; J gene: TRBJ2-1; CDR3 protein: CSARDSRAGGMYNEQFF; CDR3 DNA: TGCAGTGCTAGAGATAGCAGAGCAGGGGGTATGTACAATGAGCAGTTCTTC
V gene: TRBV29-1; D gene: TRBD1; clone size: .; J gene: TRBJ2-3; CDR3 protein: CSAEVRTGGPDTQYF; CDR3 DNA: TGCAGCGCTGAAGTCAGAACAGGGGGACCCGATACGCAGTATTTT
V gene: TRBV7-9; D gene: .; clone size: .; J gene: TRBJ1-2; CDR3 protein: CASSLNRVYQLPQKDGYTF; CDR3 DNA: TGTGCCAGCAGCTTAAACAGGGTGTATCAGCTACCCCAAAAAGATGGCTACACCTTC
V gene: TRBV5-5; D gene: TRBD2; clone size: .; J gene: TRBJ2-2; CDR3 protein: CASSPSGAGSGRGSTGELFF; CDR3 DNA: TGTGCCAGCAGCCCGTCCGGGGCAGGGTCAGGGCGGGGGTCCACCGGGGAGCTGTTTTTT
V gene: TRBV18; D gene: .; clone size: few; J gene: TRBJ2-1; CDR3 protein: CATSAGRVNEQFF; CDR3 DNA: TGTGCCACCTCGGCGGGGCGAGTGAATGAGCAGTTCTTC
V gene: TRBV6-2/TRBV6-3; D gene: .; clone size: .; J gene: TRBJ2-7; CDR3 protein: CASSFSPDSYEQYF; CDR3 DNA: TGTGCCAGCAGTTTCTCCCCGGACTCCTACGAGCAGTACTTC
V gene: TRBV29-1; D gene: .; clone size: few; J gene: TRBJ1-2; CDR3 protein: CSVEDVTEELYGYTF; CDR3 DNA: TGCAGCGTTGAAGATGTCACGGAGGAACTCTATGGCTACACCTTC
V gene: TRBV20-1; D gene: .; clone size: few; J gene: TRBJ2-2; CDR3 protein: CSATSGTYANTGELFF; CDR3 DNA: TGCAGTGCTACTTCCGGGACGTATGCGAACACCGGGGAGCTGTTTTTT
V gene: TRBV29-1; D gene: TRBD1; clone size: .; J gene: TRBJ2-7; CDR3 protein: CSVALRDSYEQYF; CDR3 DNA: TGCAGCGTTGCCCTCAGGGACAGCTACGAGCAGTACTTC
V gene: TRBV4-2; D gene: .; clone size: few; J gene: TRBJ1-6; CDR3 protein: CASSQDVTGGESPLHF; CDR3 DNA: TGTGCCAGCAGCCAAGACGTGACAGGAGGGGAATCACCCCTCCACTTT
V gene: TRBV4-3; D gene: TRBD1; clone size: few; J gene: TRBJ1-2; CDR3 protein: CASSRGQGKDGYTF; CDR3 DNA: TGCGCCAGCAGCCGGGGACAGGGGAAGGATGGCTACACCTTC
V gene: TRBV7-8; D gene: .; clone size: .; J gene: TRBJ2-1; CDR3 protein: CASSSWGSHDEQFF; CDR3 DNA: TGTGCCAGCAGCTCCTGGGGCAGCCACGATGAGCAGTTCTTC
V gene: TRBV7-3; D gene: TRBD2; clone size: few; J gene: TRBJ2-1; CDR3 protein: CASSQGTSGGNNEQFF; CDR3 DNA: TGTGCCAGCAGCCAAGGGACTAGCGGGGGAAACAATGAGCAGTTCTTC
V gene: TRBV20-1; D gene: TRBD1; clone size: once; J gene: TRBJ1-1; CDR3 protein: CSASQGAHTEAFF; CDR3 DNA: TGCAGTGCTAGCCAGGGGGCACACACTGAAGCTTTCTTT
V gene: TRBV27; D gene: .; clone size: .; J gene: TRBJ1-2; CDR3 protein: CAGSLSGSRGGYTF; CDR3 DNA: TGTGCCGGCAGTTTATCGGGCAGCAGAGGTGGCTACACCTTC
V gene: TRBV6-2/TRBV6-3; D gene: TRBD1; clone size: .; J gene: TRBJ1-2; CDR3 protein: CASRGTGAFYGYTF; CDR3 DNA: TGTGCCAGCAGAGGGACAGGGGCGTTCTACGGCTACACCTTC
V gene: TRBV5-1; D gene: .; clone size: .; J gene: TRBJ1-1; CDR3 protein: CASSLETGTEAFF; CDR3 DNA: TGCGCCAGCAGCTTGGAGACAGGCACTGAAGCTTTCTTT
V gene: TRBV20-1; D gene: .; clone size: .; J gene: TRBJ2-1; CDR3 protein: CSAGLRGGRGAYNEQFF; CDR3 DNA: TGCAGTGCCGGATTAAGAGGGGGGCGGGGCGCTTACAATGAGCAGTTCTTC
V gene: TRBV25-1; D gene: TRBD2; clone size: .; J gene: TRBJ2-7; CDR3 protein: CASSGLAGGSSYEQYF; CDR3 DNA: TGTGCCAGCAGTGGCCTAGCGGGGGGCAGCTCCTACGAGCAGTACTTC
V gene: TRBV24-1; D gene: TRBD2; clone size: .; J gene: TRBJ2-1; CDR3 protein: CATSATSGGHNEQFF; CDR3 DNA: TGTGCCACCAGCGCGACTAGCGGGGGGCACAATGAGCAGTTCTTC
V gene: TRBV14; D gene: .; clone size: .; J gene: TRBJ2-5; CDR3 protein: CASSRLGTDQETQYF; CDR3 DNA: TGTGCCAGCAGCCGATTAGGGACGGATCAAGAGACCCAGTACTTC
V gene: TRBV20-1; D gene: TRBD2; clone size: few; J gene: TRBJ2-5; CDR3 protein: CSAGTSGGETQYF; CDR3 DNA: TGCAGTGCTGGGACTAGCGGGGGAGAGACCCAGTACTTC
V gene: TRBV20-1; D gene: .; clone size: few; J gene: TRBJ2-1; CDR3 protein: CSARDRKSSYNEQFF; CDR3 DNA: TGCAGTGCTAGAGATAGGAAGAGTTCCTACAATGAGCAGTTCTTC
V gene: TRBV15; D gene: .; clone size: few; J gene: TRBJ2-7; CDR3 protein: CATSRAAGASYEQYF; CDR3 DNA: TGTGCCACCAGCAGAGCCGCAGGGGCCTCCTACGAGCAGTACTTC
V gene: TRBV29-1; D gene: .; clone size: few; J gene: TRBJ2-5; CDR3 protein: CSVAPQGLQEAQYF; CDR3 DNA: TGCAGCGTCGCACCTCAGGGATTACAAGAGGCCCAGTACTTC
V gene: TRBV29-1; D gene: TRBD1; clone size: .; J gene: TRBJ2-5; CDR3 protein: CSVHYTDRGETQYF; CDR3 DNA: TGCAGCGTCCATTATACCGACAGGGGAGAGACCCAGTACTTC
V gene: TRBV6-5; D gene: .; clone size: .; J gene: TRBJ1-1; CDR3 protein: CASSYSFGYTEAFF; CDR3 DNA: TGTGCCAGCAGTTACTCTTTCGGTTACACTGAAGCTTTCTTT
V gene: TRBV5-5; D gene: TRBD2; clone size: .; J gene: TRBJ2-1; CDR3 protein: CASGVSGVITYNEQFF; CDR3 DNA: TGTGCCAGCGGAGTTAGCGGGGTAATTACCTACAATGAGCAGTTCTTC
V gene: TRBV29-1; D gene: .; clone size: .; J gene: TRBJ1-4; CDR3 protein: CSVARALGDEKLFF; CDR3 DNA: TGCAGCGTTGCTAGGGCCCTAGGGGATGAAAAACTGTTTTTT
V gene: TRBV5-6; D gene: TRBD2; clone size: few; J gene: TRBJ2-1; CDR3 protein: CASSLQIGGATLHNEQFF; CDR3 DNA: TGTGCCAGCAGCCTCCAAATCGGGGGGGCTACACTCCACAATGAGCAGTTCTTC
V gene: TRBV27; D gene: TRBD2; clone size: .; J gene: TRBJ2-3; CDR3 protein: CASSSLLADTQYF; CDR3 DNA: TGTGCCAGCAGTTCCTTACTAGCGGATACGCAGTATTTT
V gene: TRBV7-9; D gene: .; clone size: .; J gene: TRBJ2-1; CDR3 protein: CASSLSRYYNEQFF; CDR3 DNA: TGTGCCAGCAGCTTAAGCAGGTACTACAATGAGCAGTTCTTC
V gene: TRBV11-2; D gene: TRBD2; clone size: few; J gene: TRBJ2-5; CDR3 protein: CASSLDVLAGVETQYF; CDR3 DNA: TGTGCCAGCAGCTTAGATGTCCTAGCGGGGGTAGAGACCCAGTACTTC
V gene: TRBV29-1; D gene: .; clone size: few; J gene: TRBJ1-1; CDR3 protein: CSVQTHLWAFF; CDR3 DNA: TGCAGCGTTCAGACCCATCTGTGGGCTTTCTTT
V gene: TRBV6-2/TRBV6-3; D gene: TRBD2; clone size: .; J gene: TRBJ2-4; CDR3 protein: CASRVESGGNIQYF; CDR3 DNA: TGTGCCAGCAGAGTAGAGAGCGGGGGGAACATTCAGTACTTC
V gene: TRBV6-6; D gene: .; clone size: few; J gene: TRBJ2-7; CDR3 protein: CASSQGGGRDEQYF; CDR3 DNA: TGTGCCAGCAGCCAAGGGGGGGGAAGAGACGAGCAGTACTTC
V gene: TRBV4-3; D gene: .; clone size: few; J gene: TRBJ2-2; CDR3 protein: CASSLGRALGTGELFF; CDR3 DNA: TGCGCCAGCAGCCTGGGACGGGCCCTCGGCACCGGGGAGCTGTTTTTT
V gene: TRBV7-9; D gene: .; clone size: once; J gene: TRBJ1-3; CDR3 protein: CASSPWTGNTIYF; CDR3 DNA: TGTGCCAGCAGCCCGTGGACAGGAAACACCATATATTTT
V gene: TRBV7-2; D gene: .; clone size: .; J gene: TRBJ2-5; CDR3 protein: CASSHSYLQETQYF; CDR3 DNA: TGTGCCAGCAGCCACTCCTACCTGCAAGAGACCCAGTACTTC
V gene: TRBV20-1; D gene: .; clone size: .; J gene: TRBJ1-3; CDR3 protein: CSARDTSGNTIYF; CDR3 DNA: TGCAGTGCTAGGGACACCTCTGGAAACACCATATATTTT
V gene: TRBV29-1; D gene: TRBD1; clone size: .; J gene: TRBJ1-2; CDR3 protein: CGAGQGWYYGYTF; CDR3 DNA: TGCGGCGCAGGACAGGGGTGGTACTATGGCTACACCTTC
V gene: TRBV4-3; D gene: .; clone size: .; J gene: TRBJ1-1; CDR3 protein: CASSQGQGWEAFF; CDR3 DNA: TGCGCCAGCAGCCAAGGGCAGGGTTGGGAAGCTTTCTTT
V gene: TRBV4-2; D gene: .; clone size: .; J gene: TRBJ1-6; CDR3 protein: CASSHEGNSPLHF; CDR3 DNA: TGTGCCAGCAGCCACGAGGGGAATTCACCCCTCCACTTT
V gene: TRBV11-2; D gene: .; clone size: .; J gene: TRBJ2-7; CDR3 protein: CASSLTVTTYEQYF; CDR3 DNA: TGTGCCAGCAGCTTAACAGTAACTACCTACGAGCAGTACTTC
V gene: TRBV6-5; D gene: TRBD2; clone size: .; J gene: TRBJ2-1; CDR3 protein: CASSSIGLAAANEQFF; CDR3 DNA: TGTGCCAGCAGTTCTATAGGACTAGCGGCCGCCAATGAGCAGTTCTTC
V gene: TRBV7-9; D gene: TRBD2; clone size: .; J gene: TRBJ2-3; CDR3 protein: CASSGTSGGISDTQYF; CDR3 DNA: TGTGCCAGCAGTGGGACTAGCGGGGGTATCTCAGATACGCAGTATTTT